Listed here are 14 T cell receptor beta chains from one sample, sequenced in a study of T cells in Graves' hyperthyroidism and ophthalmopathy. Amplification targeted TCR beta CDR3 regions from RNA transcripts. HTBI primers were used for first-round RT-PCR of the TCR CDR3. TCRdb called the multiplex PCR reads again in MiXCR, with one record for every CDR3 protein. The sample records a few hundred thousand distinct CDR3 sequences, 15% to 17% being singletons. The sample consisted of blood. The source is a woman in her thirties with Graves' hyperthyroidism.

This clonotype occurred many times. The rearrangement joins TRBV9 to TRBJ2-1; 11 bases fit TRBD2. From germline, CDR1 is SGDLS and CDR2 YYNGEE. This CDR3 contains 13 residues. V gave up 7 bases and J gave up 5 bases; unmatched junction bases: 2. The chain's CDR3 is CASSTSGDNEQFF. CDR3 coding DNA: TGTGCCAGCTCGACTAGCGGGGACAATGAGCAGTTCTTC.

This sequence joins TRBV12-3 or TRBV12-4 and TRBJ1-6; 8 positions agree with TRBD1. The CDR3 totals 14 residues. The V segment lost 6 bases and the J segment 11 bases; nucleotides outside the gene matches: 9. The CDR3 loop reads CASSLRGREAPLHF. CDR3 nucleotides: TGTGCCAGCAGCCTCAGGGGGCGGGAGGCACCCCTCCACTTT.

The rearrangement joins TRBV7-6 to TRBJ2-1; 8 nucleotides match TRBD2. In germline, CDR1 is SGHVS, CDR2 FNYEAQ. CDR3 size: 16 residues. With V trimmed by 3 bases and J by 7 bases, 11 bases remained unmatched. The CDR3 sequence is CASSLVGGLVLNEQFF. In nucleotides, the CDR3 is TGTGCCAGCAGCTTGGTAGGGGGACTAGTGTTAAATGAGCAGTTCTTC.

This clonotype occurred many times. V usage is TRBV11-1 and J usage is TRBJ2-3, with TRBD1 as a possible D gene (5 bases). There are 18 residues in the CDR3. The germline gives CDR1 SGHAT, CDR2 FQDESV (reference sequence). Trimming left V 2 bases short and J 0 bases short, with 18 bases between. This CDR3 reads CASSLNLDRSTSTDTQYF. CDR3 coding DNA: TGTGCCAGCAGCTTAAATCTTGACAGATCCACTAGCACAGATACGCAGTATTTT.

This clonotype was observed at least ten times. The rearrangement links TRBV27 to TRBJ2-3; D uncertain. Trimming removed 6 bases from V and 1 base from J, with 5 bases in between. Germline CDR1 is MNHEY and CDR2 is SMNVEV (reference sequence). The CDR3 extends over 12 amino acids. The CDR3: CASRARTDTQYF. The DNA for the CDR3 is TGTGCCAGCAGGGCTCGCACAGATACGCAGTATTTT.

This clonotype was recorded many times. The genes are TRBV7-2 and TRBJ2-3; 8 bases match TRBD2. This CDR3 is built from 15 residues. The germline gives CDR1 SGHTA, CDR2 FQGNSA. Trimming took 5 bases from V and 4 from J; bases not matched to a gene: 8. In DNA form, the CDR3 reads TGTGCCAGCAGCCCTAGCGGGCCCCTAGCAGATACGCAGTATTTT. This sequence encodes CASSPSGPLADTQYF.

This clonotype has a handful of counts. V is TRBV7-3 and J is TRBJ2-2; the D gene is possibly TRBD1 (6 bases). The CDR3 is made up of 15 amino acids. V was cut by 6 bases and J by 1 base, with 12 bases left in between. CDR1 is SGHTA and CDR2 is FQGTGA in the germline V gene. The CDR3 DNA reads TGTGCCAGCAGAAAAGGGGACATGAACACCGGGGAGCTGTTTTTT. Its translation is CASRKGDMNTGELFF.

The sample holds many counts of this clonotype. The chain joins TRBV7-9 to TRBJ2-7; no clear D. Germline CDR1 SEHNR, CDR2 FQNEAQ (reference sequence). The CDR3 loop spans 13 amino acids. Trimming shortened V by 1 base and J by 4 bases, and 8 bases separated the two germline ends. CDR3 amino acids: CASSLEQRYEQYF. The CDR3 region has the DNA TGTGCCAGCAGCTTAGAACAGAGATACGAGCAGTACTTC.

This clonotype was observed a handful of times. J is TRBJ1-1 and V is TRBV29-1; D is possibly TRBD1 (5 bases). Germline lookup yields CDR1 SQVTM and CDR2 ANQGSEA. The CDR3 totals 10 residues. The V end lost 4 bases, the J end lost 5 bases, and 5 bases lay between the germline ends. CDR3 amino acids: CSVGGTEAFF. CDR3 nucleotides: TGCAGCGTTGGGGGGACTGAAGCTTTCTTT.

The J gene is TRBJ2-1, the V gene TRBV15; 13 bases agree with TRBD2. This CDR3 comprises 16 residues. The germline V gene encodes CDR1 LNHNV and CDR2 YYDKDF (reference sequence). The junction had 8 bases not matched to a gene; V was cut back by 3 bases and J by 9 bases. CDR3 DNA sequence: TGTGCCACCAGCAGCTCTACTAGCGGGAGGGCCACTGAGCAGTTCTTC. It yields the protein CATSSSTSGRATEQFF.

The chain links TRBV6-1 to TRBJ2-2, with D unresolved. Germline V CDR1 and CDR2: MNHNS, SASEGT. The CDR3 loop spans 13 amino acids. V was pared by 1 base and J by 4 bases, with 4 bases between. CDR3 region: CASSEVVTGELFF. The CDR3 coding sequence is TGTGCCAGCAGTGAAGTGGTCACCGGGGAGCTGTTTTTT.

This clonotype was seen a handful of times. The chain is built from TRBV29-1 and TRBJ2-3, with 7 nucleotides matching TRBD2. The junction had 8 bases not matched to a gene; V was cut back by 3 bases and J by 5 bases. Per germline, CDR1 SQVTM and CDR2 ANQGSEA. The CDR3 contains 14 residues. CDR3 loop: CSVDSGSGGDTQYF. CDR3 DNA sequence: TGCAGCGTTGACTCGGGGTCGGGGGGAGATACGCAGTATTTT.

The rearrangement joins TRBV10-2 to TRBJ1-2; possibly TRBD1 for D (6 bases). V lost 3 bases, J lost 8 bases, and 13 bases lay in between. The CDR3 has 13 amino acids. Germline V gene sequence: CDR1 WSHSY, CDR2 SAAADI. In nucleotides, the CDR3 is TGCGCCAGCAGTGATCAGGCAGGGGTCGGCTACACCTTC. Encoded protein: CASSDQAGVGYTF.

This clonotype appeared a few times. V gene TRBV6-5 combines with J gene TRBJ1-5, with D unresolved. The CDR3 loop spans 11 amino acids. The germline gives CDR1 MNHEY, CDR2 SVGAGI. The V gene lost 0 bases and the J gene lost 9 bases, with 3 bases spanning the gap. The CDR3 protein is CASSYSWPQHF. Here the CDR3 DNA reads TGTGCCAGCAGTTACTCTTGGCCCCAGCATTTT.